The clone carrying this T cell receptor (beta chain) was found a few times. These data come from a study of early T cells in non-severe SARS-CoV-2 infection. From the 5' RACE reads, TCRdb called clonotypes with MiXCR, one entry per CDR3 protein. Of about 49,000 distinct CDR3 sequences listed, about 4% are singletons. The clonotype comes from an adult who was a healthcare worker with PCR-confirmed SARS-CoV-2 infection or an uninfected control (not recorded which). The sequenced material came from whole blood.

Written as DNA, the CDR3 is TGTGCCAGCAGCCCGAGACAGGGGATCACTGAAGCTTTCTTT. Translated, it gives CASSPRQGITEAFF. The rearrangement joins TRBV7-9 to TRBJ1-1, with 8 bases that match TRBD1. The CDR3 consists of 14 residues. V lost 5 bases, J lost 4 bases, and 6 bases stayed unmatched. From germline, CDR1 is SEHNR and CDR2 FQNEAQ (reference sequence). Filled out from reference TRBV7-9 and TRBJ1-1, the complete variable domain reads DTGVSQNPRHKITKRGQNVTFRCDPISEHNRLYWYRQTLGQGPEFLTYFQNEAQLEKSRLLSDRFSAERPKGSFSTLEIQRTEQGDSAMYLCASSPRQGITEAFFGQGTRLTVV.